The T cell receptor beta chain under discussion was sequenced for a study of blood T cell repertoires in COVID-19. Study background: T cells, B-cell-depleted T cells, or PBMCs provided the cDNA or gDNA that served as material.

This CDR3 contains 12 residues. Per the germline V gene, CDR1 is MDHEN and CDR2 is SYDVKM. Trimming stripped 6 bases from V and 3 bases from J, with 9 bases between. Clones were sequenced by immunoSEQ multiplex PCR, and TCRdb holds only the in-frame ones, with some missing. The sample contains over 300,000 clones, about 85% of which appear only once. The V and J genes are TRBV28 and TRBJ2-7, with D perhaps matching TRBD2 (6 bases). Sequenced sample: PBMCs or T cells enriched from blood (not recorded which). The sequence came from a woman aged 25-40 years who had recovered from COVID-19. The CDR3 reads CASRRTNYEQYF. The CDR3, as DNA: TGTGCCAGCAGGCGGACTAACTACGAGCAGTACTTC.